The 2 T cell receptor beta chains below were found in one sample sequenced in a study of T cell repertoires in cytomegalovirus infection. One entry per CDR3 protein, called by TCRdb with MiXCR from the reads. The table includes almost 550,000 distinct CDR3 sequences, more than 15% detected once. Sequenced sample: CD8+ T cells from PBMCs. The receptors derive from a human donor in good health (CMV status not recorded). Some clones in this sample may be carry-over from other donors' samples.

This clonotype has a count of ten or more. V is TRBV2 and J is TRBJ1-1; D is undetermined. This CDR3 has 13 amino acids. CDR1 is SNHLY, CDR2 FYNNEI, per germline. V was shortened by 8 bases and J by 4 bases, with 14 bases between the two germline ends. The CDR3: CASLSGRGTEAFF. CDR3 bases: TGTGCCAGCCTGTCCGGGCGAGGCACTGAAGCTTTCTTT.

The V call is TRBV29-1, the J call TRBJ1-2; 9 nucleotides match TRBD1. The CDR3 runs 13 residues. Per germline, CDR1 SQVTM and CDR2 ANQGSEA. DNA of the CDR3: TGCGGCGCCCAGGACAGGGGCAACTATGGCTACACCTTC. It codes for CGAQDRGNYGYTF. The full variable domain, in which reference TRBV29-1 and TRBJ1-2 provide the parts outside the CDR3, is SAVISQKPSRDICQRGTSLTIQCQVDSQVTMMFWYRQQPGQSLTLIATANQGSEATYESGFVIDKFPISRPNLTFSTLTVSNMSPEDSSIYLCGAQDRGNYGYTFGSGTRLTVV.